This entry concerns a single T cell receptor beta chain. Methods used by the authors: From reference gene primer amplification, estimates of nucleated cell counts were derived. Sequencing was performed with immunoSEQ multiplex PCR; in TCRdb, only in-frame clones are kept and a portion is missing. D and trimming were read from the DNA, whereas the V and J calls and clone size are those reported in that table. The table has around 220,000 clones, roughly 89% seen once. This entry comes from a study of blood T cell repertoires in COVID-19. The study recruited people aged roughly 18 to 95 years across about 25 US areas. Participants had their cohort set by participant-reported clinical history. The origin of this receptor is a woman between 35 and 50 years old who had recovered from COVID-19. Sequencing input: PBMCs or T cells enriched from blood (not recorded which).

The CDR3 sequence is CASSQGGPGGYTF. CDR3 nucleotides: TGTGCCAGCAGCCAGGGGGGCCCTGGTGGCTACACCTTC. This rearrangement joins TRBV25-1 to TRBJ1-2; 7 bases align to TRBD1. V gave up 6 bases and J gave up 7 bases; unmatched junction bases: 8. Germline V gene lookup returns CDR1 MGHDK and CDR2 SYGVNS. The length of the CDR3 is 13 residues.